This T cell receptor (beta chain) was sequenced in a study of T cell repertoires in cytomegalovirus infection. At the level of the study: Matching HLA type and CMV infection were both indicated by public TCR beta signatures. Study-wide points: The study found HLA-C-restricted CMV-specific TCR beta clonotypes dominating the ex vivo response.

Using its own MiXCR run on the reads, TCRdb lists one record per CDR3 protein. The sample contains roughly 70,000 distinct CDR3 sequences, 20% to 25% of which appear only once. Worth noting for this clonotype: The antigen is undetermined.

This CDR3 is built from 13 residues. Germline V CDR1 and CDR2: MDHEN, SYDVKM. Losses at the gene ends were 7 bases for V and 3 bases for J; bases not matched to a gene: 4. The sequence derives from a human donor in good health (CMV status not recorded). Some clones in this sample may be carry-over from other donors' samples. The sample was CD8+ T cells from cultured PBMCs, taken from culture after CMV antigen stimulation. The chain uses TRBV28 and TRBJ2-3; 7 bases are shared with TRBD2. The CDR3 DNA sequence: TGTGCCAGCAACTACGGGGGGACAGATACGCAGTATTTT. Its protein product is CASNYGGTDTQYF.